This T cell receptor (beta chain) emerged from a study of Ad26.COV2.S vaccination and SARS-CoV-2 variants. Indicated treatment: approximately 18 received Ad26.COV2.S at low or high dose, single or two shots; several received placebo; per-sample allocation not given. The investigators took samples on day 63 after the first vaccine or placebo injection. The CDR3 loop spans 17 amino acids. J was trimmed by 2 bases and V by 1 base; bases with no gene match: 5. Per germline, CDR1 MGHRA and CDR2 YSYEKL. The table came from immunoSEQ multiplex PCR; TCRdb's copy has only in-frame clones and leaves some out. The data hold about 320,000 clones, with about 85% observed a single time.

This material consisted of peripheral blood, taken in a trial of Ad26.COV2.S vaccine versus placebo. This sequence was found in a person between 18 and 65 years old who received the Ad26.COV2.S COVID-19 vaccine or a placebo. The chain recombines TRBV4-1 with TRBJ2-3; 11 nucleotides agree with TRBD2. The DNA of the CDR3 is TGCGCCAGCAGCCAAGCCACTAGCGGGGGCCTCACAGATACGCAGTATTTT. Translating gives CASSQATSGGLTDTQYF.